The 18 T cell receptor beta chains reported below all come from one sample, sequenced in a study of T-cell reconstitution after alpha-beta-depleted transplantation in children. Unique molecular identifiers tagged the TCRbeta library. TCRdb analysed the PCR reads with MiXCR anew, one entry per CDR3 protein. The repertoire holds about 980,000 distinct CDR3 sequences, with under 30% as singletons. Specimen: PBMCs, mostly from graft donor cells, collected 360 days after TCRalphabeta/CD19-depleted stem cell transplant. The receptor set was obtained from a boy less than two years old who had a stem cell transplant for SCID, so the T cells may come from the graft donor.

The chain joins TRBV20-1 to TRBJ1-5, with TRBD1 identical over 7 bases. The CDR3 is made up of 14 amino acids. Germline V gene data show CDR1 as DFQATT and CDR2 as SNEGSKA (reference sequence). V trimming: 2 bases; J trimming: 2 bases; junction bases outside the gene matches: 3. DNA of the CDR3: TGCAGTGCTAGACCCACAGGGGGCAATCAGCCCCAGCATTTT. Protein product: CSARPTGGNQPQHF.

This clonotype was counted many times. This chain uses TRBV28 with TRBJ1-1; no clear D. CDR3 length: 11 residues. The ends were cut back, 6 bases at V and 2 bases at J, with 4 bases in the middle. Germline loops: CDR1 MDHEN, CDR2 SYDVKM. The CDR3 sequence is CASSRNTEAFF. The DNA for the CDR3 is TGTGCCAGCAGCCGAAACACTGAAGCTTTCTTT.

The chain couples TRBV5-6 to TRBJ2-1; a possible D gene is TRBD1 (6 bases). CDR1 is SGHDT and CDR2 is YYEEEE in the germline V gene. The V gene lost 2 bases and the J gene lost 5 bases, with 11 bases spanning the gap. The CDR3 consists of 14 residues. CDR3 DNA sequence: TGTGCCAGCAGCTTACAGGGAAGGGACAATGAGCAGTTCTTC. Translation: CASSLQGRDNEQFF. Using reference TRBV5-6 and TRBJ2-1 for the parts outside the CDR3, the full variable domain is DAGVTQSPTHLIKTRGQQVTLRCSPKSGHDTVSWYQQALGQGPQFIFQYYEEEERQRGNFPDRFSGHQFPNYSSELNVNALLLGDSALYLCASSLQGRDNEQFFGPGTRLTVL.

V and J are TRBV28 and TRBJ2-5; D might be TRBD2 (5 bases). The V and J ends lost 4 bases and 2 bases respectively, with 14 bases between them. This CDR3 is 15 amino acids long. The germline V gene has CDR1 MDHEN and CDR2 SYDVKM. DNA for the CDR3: TGTGCCAGCAGTTGCCTCCCAGCGGAACAAGAGACCCAGTACTTC. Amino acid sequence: CASSCLPAEQETQYF.

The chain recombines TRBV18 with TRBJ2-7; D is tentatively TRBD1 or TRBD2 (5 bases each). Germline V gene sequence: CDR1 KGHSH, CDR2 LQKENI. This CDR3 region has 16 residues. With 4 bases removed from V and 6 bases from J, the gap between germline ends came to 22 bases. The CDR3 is CASSRDLGSNPSEQYF. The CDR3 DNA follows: TGTGCCAGCTCACGGGACCTAGGCAGCAATCCCTCCGAGCAGTACTTC.

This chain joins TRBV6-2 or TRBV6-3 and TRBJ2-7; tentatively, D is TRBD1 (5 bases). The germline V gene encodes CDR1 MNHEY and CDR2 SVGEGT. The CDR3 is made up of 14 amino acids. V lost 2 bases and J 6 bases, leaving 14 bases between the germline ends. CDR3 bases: TGTGCCAGCAGTTACCCACAGGTTTTCTCCGAGCAGTACTTC. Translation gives CASSYPQVFSEQYF.

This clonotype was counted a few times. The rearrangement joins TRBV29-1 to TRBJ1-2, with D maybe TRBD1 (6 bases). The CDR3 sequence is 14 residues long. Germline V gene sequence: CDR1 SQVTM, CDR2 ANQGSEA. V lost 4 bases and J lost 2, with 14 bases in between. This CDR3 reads CSVAAGQGNYGYTF. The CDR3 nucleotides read TGCAGCGTTGCGGCAGGGCAGGGGAACTATGGCTACACCTTC.

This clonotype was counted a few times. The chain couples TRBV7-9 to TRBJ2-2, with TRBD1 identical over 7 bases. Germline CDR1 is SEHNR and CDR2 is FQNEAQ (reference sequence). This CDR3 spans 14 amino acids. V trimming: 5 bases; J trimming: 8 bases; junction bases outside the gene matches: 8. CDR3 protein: CASSQDRPFGELFF. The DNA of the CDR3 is TGTGCCAGCAGCCAGGACAGGCCATTTGGGGAGCTGTTTTTT.

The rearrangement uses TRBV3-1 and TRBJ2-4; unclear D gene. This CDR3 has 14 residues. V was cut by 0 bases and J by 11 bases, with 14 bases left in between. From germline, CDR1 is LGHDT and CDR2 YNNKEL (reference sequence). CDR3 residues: CASSQELGHRFQYF. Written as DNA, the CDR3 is TGTGCCAGCAGCCAAGAATTAGGTCATAGGTTTCAGTACTTC. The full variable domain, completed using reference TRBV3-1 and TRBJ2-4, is DTAVSQTPKYLVTQMGNDKSIKCEQNLGHDTMYWYKQDSKKFLKIMFSYNNKELIINETVPNRFSPKSPDKAHLNLHINSLELGDSAVYFCASSQELGHRFQYFGAGTRLSVL.

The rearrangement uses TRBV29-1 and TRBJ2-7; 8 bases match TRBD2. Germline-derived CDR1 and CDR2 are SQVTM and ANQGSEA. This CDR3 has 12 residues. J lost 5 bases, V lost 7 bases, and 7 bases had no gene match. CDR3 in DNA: TGCAGCGGCGGACTAGCTGCCAACGAGCAGTACTTC. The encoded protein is CSGGLAANEQYF.

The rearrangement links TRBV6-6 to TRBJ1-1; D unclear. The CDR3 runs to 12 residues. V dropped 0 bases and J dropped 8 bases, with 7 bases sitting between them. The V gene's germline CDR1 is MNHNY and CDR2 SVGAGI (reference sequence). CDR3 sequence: CASSYSGEEAFF. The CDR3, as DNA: TGTGCCAGCAGTTACTCCGGGGAGGAAGCTTTCTTT.

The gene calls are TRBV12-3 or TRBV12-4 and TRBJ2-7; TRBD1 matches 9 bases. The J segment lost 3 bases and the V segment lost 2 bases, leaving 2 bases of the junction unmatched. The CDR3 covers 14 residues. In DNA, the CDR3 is TGTGCCAGCAGTTTATGGGACAGGGACTACGAGCAGTACTTC. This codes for CASSLWDRDYEQYF.

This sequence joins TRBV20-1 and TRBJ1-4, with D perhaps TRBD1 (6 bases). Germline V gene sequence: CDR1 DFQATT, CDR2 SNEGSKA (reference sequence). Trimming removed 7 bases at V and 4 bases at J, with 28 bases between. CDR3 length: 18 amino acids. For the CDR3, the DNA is TGCAGTGTCAGCCCAGCCAGGGGTTTGGGAGCCAGTAATGAAAAACTGTTTTTT. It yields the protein CSVSPARGLGASNEKLFF.

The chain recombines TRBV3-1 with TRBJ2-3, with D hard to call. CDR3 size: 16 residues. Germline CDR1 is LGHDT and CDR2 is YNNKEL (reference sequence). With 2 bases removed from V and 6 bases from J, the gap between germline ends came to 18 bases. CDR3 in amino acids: CASSQPSGTPRDTQYF. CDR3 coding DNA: TGTGCCAGCAGCCAACCATCGGGCACCCCGAGGGATACGCAGTATTTT.

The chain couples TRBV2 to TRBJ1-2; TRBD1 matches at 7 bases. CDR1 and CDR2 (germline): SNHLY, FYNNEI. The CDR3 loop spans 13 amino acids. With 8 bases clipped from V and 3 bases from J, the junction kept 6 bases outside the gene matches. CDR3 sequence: CASEGAQDYGYTF. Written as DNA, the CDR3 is TGTGCCAGCGAGGGGGCGCAGGACTATGGCTACACCTTC.

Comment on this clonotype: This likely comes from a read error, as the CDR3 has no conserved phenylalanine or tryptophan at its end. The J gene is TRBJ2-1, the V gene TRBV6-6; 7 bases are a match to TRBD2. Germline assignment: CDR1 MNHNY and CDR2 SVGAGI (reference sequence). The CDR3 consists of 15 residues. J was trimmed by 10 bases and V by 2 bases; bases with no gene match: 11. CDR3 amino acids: CASSYRQGGEGEQFL. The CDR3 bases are TGTGCCAGCAGTTACCGGCAGGGAGGGGAGGGGGAGCAGTTCTTG.

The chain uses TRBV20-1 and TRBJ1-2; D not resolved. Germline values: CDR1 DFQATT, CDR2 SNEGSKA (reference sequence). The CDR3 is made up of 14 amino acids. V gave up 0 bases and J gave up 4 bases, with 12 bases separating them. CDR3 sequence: CSARDTLLTYGYTF. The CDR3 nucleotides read TGCAGTGCTAGAGATACCCTTCTTACCTATGGCTACACCTTC.

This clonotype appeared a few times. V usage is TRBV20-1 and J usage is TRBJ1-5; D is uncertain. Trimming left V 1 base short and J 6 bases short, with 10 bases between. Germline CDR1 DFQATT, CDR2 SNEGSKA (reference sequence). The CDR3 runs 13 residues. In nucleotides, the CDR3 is TGCAGTGCTAGAGCTGGCGTGGGTCAGCCCCAGCATTTT. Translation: CSARAGVGQPQHF.